The 22 T cell receptor beta chains below all came from one sample that was sequenced in a study of blood T cell repertoires in COVID-19. Method: immunoSEQ multiplex PCR; TCRdb's copy keeps in-frame clones and lacks some. This sample yields about 160,000 clones, of which 84% are seen a single time; around 7.6% belongs to the top ten. Sequenced: peripheral blood. The receptors originated from a middle-aged man who had recovered from COVID-19.

This sequence joins TRBV24-1 and TRBJ2-3, with TRBD2 matching 11 bases. The V and J ends lost 4 bases and 0 bases, in that order; junction bases with no gene match: 8. The CDR3 is 18 residues long. Germline V gene sequence: CDR1 KGHDR, CDR2 SFDVKD. The CDR3 spells CATSDPRTSGSSTDTQYF. In DNA form, the CDR3 reads TGTGCCACCAGTGACCCTCGGACTAGCGGGTCTAGCACAGATACGCAGTATTTT.

This clone came up a few times. V and J are TRBV2 and TRBJ2-1; 8 bases agree with TRBD1. There are 14 residues in the CDR3. The V gene's germline CDR1 is SNHLY and CDR2 FYNNEI. Trimming cost V 5 bases and J 2 bases; bases outside gene matches: 2. The CDR3 protein is CASSRQGTYNEQFF. The CDR3 DNA reads TGTGCCAGCAGTCGACAGGGGACCTACAATGAGCAGTTCTTC.

CDR3 DNA sequence: TGTGCCAGCACCCGCGGGCAGGGGCAGGATGAGCAGTTCTTC. This gives the protein CASTRGQGQDEQFF. This rearrangement joins TRBV18 to TRBJ2-1; D may be TRBD1 (6 bases). Germline loops: CDR1 KGHSH, CDR2 LQKENI. Trimming cost V 8 bases and J 8 bases, with 19 bases left between them. CDR3 size: 14 residues.

The J gene is TRBJ2-7, the V gene TRBV5-4; D is possibly TRBD2 (6 bases). From germline, CDR1 is SGHNT and CDR2 YYREEE (reference sequence). The CDR3 sequence is 16 residues long. The ends were cut back, 3 bases at V and 2 bases at J, with 18 bases in the middle. The CDR3 sequence is CASSWGGRQSTYEQYF. The DNA for the CDR3 is TGTGCCAGCAGCTGGGGAGGCAGACAGAGCACCTACGAGCAGTACTTC.

The sample holds one count of this clone. The chain joins TRBV29-1 to TRBJ2-7; TRBD1 aligns across 8 bases. V lost 4 bases, J lost 7 bases, and 3 bases stayed unmatched. Germline CDR1 is SQVTM and CDR2 is ANQGSEA. The CDR3 runs 11 residues. As DNA, the CDR3 is TGCAGCGTTGGGACAGGGTGGGAGCAGTACTTC. This codes for CSVGTGWEQYF.

The chain combines TRBV30 with TRBJ1-4; TRBD1 is a possible D gene (5 bases). CDR1 and CDR2 from the germline V gene are GTSNPN and SVGIG (reference sequence). Trimming shortened V by 4 bases and J by 4 bases, and 10 bases separated the two germline ends. The CDR3 totals 13 residues. This CDR3 reads CAWMRGINEKLFF. The CDR3 DNA reads as TGTGCCTGGATGCGGGGGATTAATGAAAAACTGTTTTTT.

The J gene is TRBJ2-3, the V gene TRBV7-2; TRBD2 might be the D (5 bases). The CDR3 loop spans 13 amino acids. Trimming stripped 1 base from V and 6 bases from J, with 8 bases between. In germline, CDR1 is SGHTA, CDR2 FQGNSA. DNA of the CDR3: TGTGCCAGCAGCTTAGGTAGGAGGGATACGCAGTATTTT. Encoded protein: CASSLGRRDTQYF.

The rearrangement joins TRBV3-1 (or the pseudogene TRBV3-2) to TRBJ1-4; perhaps TRBD1 as D (5 bases). Trimming shortened V by 2 bases and J by 10 bases, and 11 bases separated the two germline ends. There are 13 residues in the CDR3. In germline, CDR1 is LGHDT, CDR2 YNNKEL (reference sequence). Here the CDR3 DNA reads TGTGCCAGCAGCCAATCAACTACAGGAAAACTGTTTTTT. It encodes CASSQSTTGKLFF.

V usage is TRBV2 and J usage is TRBJ1-5; a weak D match, TRBD1 (5 bases). The CDR3 has 14 amino acids. Germline-derived CDR1 and CDR2 are SNHLY and FYNNEI. V was shortened by 6 bases and J by 3 bases, with 12 bases between the two germline ends. The CDR3 spells CASRGGSNNQPQHF. The CDR3 nucleotides are TGTGCCAGCAGGGGGGGATCAAACAATCAGCCCCAGCATTTT.

This clone showed up just once. This sequence joins TRBV28 and TRBJ1-1; possible D gene TRBD1, 5 bases. The V end was cut by 5 bases, the J end by 0 bases, with 13 bases between. Germline lookup yields CDR1 MDHEN and CDR2 SYDVKM. The CDR3 is 15 residues long. CDR3 loop: CASSTPTVMNTEAFF. The CDR3 DNA reads as TGTGCCAGCAGTACCCCGACAGTCATGAACACTGAAGCTTTCTTT.

The chain couples TRBV5-6 to TRBJ1-1; D is uncertain. This CDR3 is 13 amino acids long. V lost 4 bases, J lost 1 base, and 8 bases lay in between. Per the germline V gene, CDR1 is SGHDT and CDR2 is YYEEEE. The CDR3 nucleotides read TGTGCCAGCAGCCTTAATCCGAACACTGAAGCTTTCTTT. Residues: CASSLNPNTEAFF.

V is TRBV27 and J is TRBJ1-2, with 7 bases that match TRBD1. The J segment lost 1 base and the V segment lost 3 bases, leaving 5 bases of the junction unmatched. There are 15 residues in the CDR3. Per the germline V gene, CDR1 is MNHEY and CDR2 is SMNVEV (reference sequence). The CDR3 coding sequence is TGTGCCAGCAGTTTCTCAGGGGGACATAACTATGGCTACACCTTC. Encoded protein: CASSFSGGHNYGYTF.

This clone was detected only once. The chain recombines TRBV19 with TRBJ1-2, with D tentatively TRBD1 (6 bases). Germline V gives CDR1 LNHDA, CDR2 SQIVND (reference sequence). Trimming left V 7 bases short and J 2 bases short, with 11 bases between. The CDR3 has 13 residues. The CDR3 nucleotides read TGTGCCAGTACTCTCAGGGGAAACTATGGCTACACCTTC. It translates to CASTLRGNYGYTF. Full variable domain (rest looked up from reference TRBV19 and TRBJ1-2): DGGITQSPKYLFRKEGQNVTLSCEQNLNHDAMYWYRQDPGQGLRLIYYSQIVNDFQKGDIAEGYSVSREKKESFPLTVTSAQKNPTAFYLCASTLRGNYGYTFGSGTRLTVV.

Only one count was recorded for this clone. The rearrangement uses TRBV27 and TRBJ1-2; 9 bases are shared with TRBD1. J lost 1 base, V lost 6 bases, and 6 bases had no gene match. Germline V CDR1 and CDR2: MNHEY, SMNVEV (reference sequence). The CDR3 has 15 residues. The CDR3 spells CASRGTGGFNYGYTF. CDR3 nucleotides: TGTGCCAGCAGGGGAACAGGGGGCTTTAACTATGGCTACACCTTC.

The chain joins TRBV11-3 to TRBJ2-1; 8 nucleotides line up with TRBD2. V was clipped by 4 bases and J by 8 bases; unmatched bases: 10. Germline V gene sequence: CDR1 SGHNT, CDR2 YENEEA. This CDR3 spans 15 amino acids. The CDR3 reads CASSSSGTRNHEQFF. DNA of the CDR3: TGTGCCAGCAGCTCCTCCGGGACTAGGAATCATGAGCAGTTCTTC. Full variable domain (remainder filled in from reference TRBV11-3 and TRBJ2-1): EAGVVQSPRYKIIEKKQPVAFWCNPISGHNTLYWYLQNLGQGPELLIRYENEEAVDDSQLPKDRFSAERLKGVDSTLKIQPAELGDSAVYLCASSSSGTRNHEQFFGPGTRLTVL.

The rearrangement links TRBV9 to TRBJ2-7; 8 positions match TRBD2. This CDR3 has 13 residues. J gave up 4 bases and V 7 bases, and 7 bases lay outside the gene matches. CDR1 is SGDLS, CDR2 YYNGEE, per germline. CDR3 nucleotide sequence: TGTGCCAGCTCCCCCGGGACTAGGTACGAGCAGTACTTC. Residues: CASSPGTRYEQYF. The whole variable domain, filled in from reference TRBV9 and TRBJ2-7, reads DSGVTQTPKHLITATGQRVTLRCSPRSGDLSVYWYQQSLDQGLQFLIQYYNGEERAKGNILERFSAQQFPDLHSELNLSSLELGDSALYFCASSPGTRYEQYFGPGTRLTVT.

The chain combines TRBV6-5 with TRBJ2-7; D may be TRBD1 (6 bases). Germline loops: CDR1 MNHEY, CDR2 SVGAGI. This CDR3 contains 15 residues. Trimming removed 5 bases from V and 0 bases from J, with 14 bases in between. The CDR3 reads CASSTGTTSSYEQYF. DNA of the CDR3: TGTGCCAGCAGTACGGGGACAACCAGCTCCTACGAGCAGTACTTC.

The CDR3 spells CASSSEGNTIYF. The CDR3 DNA sequence: TGTGCCAGCAGTTCCGAGGGAAACACCATATATTTT. J is TRBJ1-3 and V is TRBV12-3 or TRBV12-4; D call uncertain. There are 12 residues in the CDR3. Trimming left V 4 bases short and J 4 bases short, with 5 bases between.

The J gene is TRBJ2-2, the V gene TRBV4-3; 7 positions agree with TRBD2. The CDR3 covers 17 residues. Germline CDR1 is LGHNA and CDR2 is YSLEER. The ends lost 0 bases at V and 8 bases at J; junction bases unmatched: 12. The CDR3 here is CASSQDTRGGGLGELFF. The DNA for the CDR3 is TGCGCCAGCAGCCAAGATACGCGGGGCGGGGGTTTGGGGGAGCTGTTTTTT.

The rearrangement uses TRBV19 and TRBJ1-5; D is undetermined. V lost 7 bases and J 6 bases, leaving 10 bases between the germline ends. This CDR3 is 12 amino acids long. Per the germline V gene, CDR1 is LNHDA and CDR2 is SQIVND (reference sequence). CDR3 residues: CASKADFQPQHF. The CDR3 nucleotides read TGTGCCAGTAAAGCGGACTTTCAGCCCCAGCATTTT. Variable domain in full (rest from reference TRBV19 and TRBJ1-5): DGGITQSPKYLFRKEGQNVTLSCEQNLNHDAMYWYRQDPGQGLRLIYYSQIVNDFQKGDIAEGYSVSREKKESFPLTVTSAQKNPTAFYLCASKADFQPQHFGDGTRLSIL.

The J gene is TRBJ2-7, the V gene TRBV4-2, with D perhaps matching TRBD2 (6 bases). The CDR3 runs to 15 residues. V lost 0 bases, J lost 2 bases, and 11 bases lay in between. Germline-derived CDR1 and CDR2 are LGHNA and YNFKEQ. CDR3 protein: CASSQDMAGTYEQYF. CDR3 in DNA: TGTGCCAGCAGCCAAGATATGGCGGGAACCTACGAGCAGTACTTC.

In its sample, this clone was seen a few times. Additional DNA sequences in this sample encode the identical CDR3. The chain recombines TRBV6-5 with TRBJ1-1; D gene ambiguous. V lost 2 bases, J lost 0 bases, and 7 bases lay in between. This CDR3 is built from 14 residues. The germline V gene has CDR1 MNHEY and CDR2 SVGAGI. CDR3 coding DNA: TGTGCCAGCAGTTACGGGAGGATGAACACTGAAGCTTTCTTT. Encoded protein: CASSYGRMNTEAFF.